This T cell receptor beta chain came from a study of CD8 T cells in ankylosing spondylitis. Using its own MiXCR run on the 5' RACE reads, TCRdb lists one record per CDR3 protein. The table shows about 130,000 distinct CDR3 sequences, with 7% occurring only once. This clonotype was counted ten times or more. No antigen is known for it. Findings of the study overall: CD8+ by phenotype, disease-linked clones were relatively rare in peripheral blood. Several highly homologous variants made up a TCR beta motif, and this motif appeared characteristic of ankylosing spondylitis blood.

Trimming took 4 bases from V and 2 from J; bases not matched to a gene: 0. This CDR3 spans 14 amino acids. CDR1 is SGDLS and CDR2 is YYNGEE in the germline V gene. This receptor was taken from a male donor with ankylosing spondylitis or in good health (not recorded which). The specimen was blood, either unsorted or a sorted T cell fraction (not recorded which). This chain uses TRBV9 with TRBJ2-1; TRBD2 matches at 10 bases. The CDR3 is CASSTSGTYNEQFF. The CDR3 DNA is TGTGCCAGCAGCACTAGCGGGACCTACAATGAGCAGTTCTTC.